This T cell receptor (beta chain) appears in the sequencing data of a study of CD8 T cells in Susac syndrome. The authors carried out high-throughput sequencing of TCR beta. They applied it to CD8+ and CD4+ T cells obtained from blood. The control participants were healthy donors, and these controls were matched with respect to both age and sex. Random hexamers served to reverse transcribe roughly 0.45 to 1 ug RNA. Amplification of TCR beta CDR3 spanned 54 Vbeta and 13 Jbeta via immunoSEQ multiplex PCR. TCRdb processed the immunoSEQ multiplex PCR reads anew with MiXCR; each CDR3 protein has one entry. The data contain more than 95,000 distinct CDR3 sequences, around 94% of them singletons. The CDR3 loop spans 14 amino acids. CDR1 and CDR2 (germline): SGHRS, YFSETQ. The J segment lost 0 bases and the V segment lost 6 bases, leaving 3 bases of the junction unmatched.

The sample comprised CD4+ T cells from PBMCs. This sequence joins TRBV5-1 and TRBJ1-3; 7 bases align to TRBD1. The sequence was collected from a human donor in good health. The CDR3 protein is CASKGTASGNTIYF. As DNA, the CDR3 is TGCGCCAGCAAAGGGACAGCCTCTGGAAACACCATATATTTT.